This TCR beta chain is drawn from a study of blood T cell repertoires in COVID-19. Study background: Sites in the United States, Italy and Spain provided acute and convalescent COVID-19 samples. PBMCs, B-cell-depleted T cells, or T cells were the source of the cDNA or gDNA that made up the material.

In the authors' workflow: Amplification of reference gene primers was used by the study to estimate nucleated cell counts. TCRdb's table, derived via immunoSEQ multiplex PCR, lists solely in-frame clones and lacks some. V, J and clone size were drawn from that table, and D and trimming were deduced from the DNA. The sample has 50,000 to 60,000 clones, 90% seen once. The CDR3 length is 12 residues. V lost 6 bases, J lost 6 bases, and 2 bases stayed unmatched. Germline CDR1 MDHEN, CDR2 SYDVKM. This chain links TRBV28 with TRBJ1-2, with 9 bases matching TRBD1. This TCR was sampled from an elderly woman with acute or convalescent COVID-19. Specimen: peripheral blood. Here the CDR3 reads CASRGDRDGYTF. The DNA of the CDR3 is TGTGCCAGCAGGGGGGACAGGGATGGCTACACCTTC.